This T cell receptor beta chain was profiled in a study of T cells in Graves' hyperthyroidism and ophthalmopathy. Study-level findings and limits: Blood shared most expanded thyroid clonotypes above 0.001.

This clonotype was detected many times. The antigen is undetermined. Between the trimmed V and J ends, which lost 1 base and 5 bases, there was a span of 8 bases. Germline V CDR1 and CDR2: MDHEN, SYDVKM. The CDR3 totals 13 residues. RNA transcripts provided the source from which TCR beta CDR3 regions were amplified. Using the HTBI primer set, a first-round RT-PCR was run on the TCR CDR3. TCRdb used MiXCR to reprocess the multiplex PCR reads, holding one entry per CDR3 protein. This sample has more than 500,000 distinct CDR3 sequences, with about 16% found just once. Uncontrolled infection, other autoimmune disease, pregnancy or lactation led to exclusion. Diagnosis relied on clinical symptoms, serum thyroxine and TRAb, thyroid ultrasound and orbital computed tomography.

The source is a young woman with Graves' ophthalmopathy. This chain joins TRBV28 and TRBJ2-5; perhaps TRBD2 as D (5 bases). Material for sequencing was blood. CDR3 DNA sequence: TGTGCCAGCAGTTTATATACGGGGGAGACCCAGTACTTC. As protein: CASSLYTGETQYF.